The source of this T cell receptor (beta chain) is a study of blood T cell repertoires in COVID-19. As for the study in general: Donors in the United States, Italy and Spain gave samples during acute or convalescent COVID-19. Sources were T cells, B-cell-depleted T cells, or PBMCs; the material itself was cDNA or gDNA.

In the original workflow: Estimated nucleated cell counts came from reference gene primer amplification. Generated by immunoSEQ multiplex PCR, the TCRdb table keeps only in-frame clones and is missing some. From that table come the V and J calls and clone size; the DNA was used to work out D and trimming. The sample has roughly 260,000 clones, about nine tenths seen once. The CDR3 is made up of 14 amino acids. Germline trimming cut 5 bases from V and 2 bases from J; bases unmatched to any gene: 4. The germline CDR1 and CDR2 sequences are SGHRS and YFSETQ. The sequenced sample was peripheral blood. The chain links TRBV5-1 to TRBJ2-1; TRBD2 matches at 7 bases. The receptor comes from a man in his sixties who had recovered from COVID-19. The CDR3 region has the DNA TGCGCCAGCAGACAGAGCGGGGCCTACAATGAGCAGTTCTTC. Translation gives CASRQSGAYNEQFF.